Sequencing of this T cell receptor (beta chain) was carried out in a study of blood T cells in healthy people across ages. As for the study in general: Every two T cells gave about one barcoded beta molecule via template switching.

Extraction yielded at least 6 micrograms of total RNA per sample. The CDR3 contains 17 residues. Germline trimming cut 5 bases from V and 4 bases from J; bases unmatched to any gene: 11. In germline, CDR1 is MGHDK, CDR2 SYGVNS. Next came a second PCR, run for about 6 to 11 cycles, which used a sample-barcoded 5' primer along with a J-beta primer mix. Every individual sample yielded 2.5 million or more paired-end reads (each containing CDR3). TCRdb independently ran MiXCR on the 5' RACE reads; one entry per CDR3 protein. Of 780,000 or so distinct CDR3 sequences in the sample, 45% to 70% were seen once.

Sequenced: blood. This TCR was sampled from a man aged 40-49 years in good health. This chain links TRBV25-1 with TRBJ2-6, with 7 bases identical to TRBD2. The DNA for the CDR3 is TGTGCCAGCAGTCCCCAGGGAGGGGTACTGGGGGCCAACGTCCTGACTTTC. Translation gives CASSPQGGVLGANVLTF.